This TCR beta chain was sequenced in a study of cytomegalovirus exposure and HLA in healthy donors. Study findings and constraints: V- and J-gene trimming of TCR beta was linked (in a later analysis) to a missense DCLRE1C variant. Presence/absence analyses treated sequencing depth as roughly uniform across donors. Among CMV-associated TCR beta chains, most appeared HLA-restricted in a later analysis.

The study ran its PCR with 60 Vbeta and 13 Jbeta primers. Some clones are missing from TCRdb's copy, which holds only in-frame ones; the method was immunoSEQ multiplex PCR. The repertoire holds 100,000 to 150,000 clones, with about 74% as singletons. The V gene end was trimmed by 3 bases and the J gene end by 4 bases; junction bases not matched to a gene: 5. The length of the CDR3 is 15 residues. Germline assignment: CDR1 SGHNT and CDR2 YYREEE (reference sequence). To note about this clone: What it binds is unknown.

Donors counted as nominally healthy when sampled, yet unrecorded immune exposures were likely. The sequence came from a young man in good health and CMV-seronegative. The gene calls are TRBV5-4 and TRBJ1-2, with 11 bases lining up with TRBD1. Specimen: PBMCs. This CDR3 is CASSSGQGAGYGYTF. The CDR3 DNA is TGTGCCAGCAGCTCAGGACAGGGGGCAGGCTATGGCTACACCTTC.